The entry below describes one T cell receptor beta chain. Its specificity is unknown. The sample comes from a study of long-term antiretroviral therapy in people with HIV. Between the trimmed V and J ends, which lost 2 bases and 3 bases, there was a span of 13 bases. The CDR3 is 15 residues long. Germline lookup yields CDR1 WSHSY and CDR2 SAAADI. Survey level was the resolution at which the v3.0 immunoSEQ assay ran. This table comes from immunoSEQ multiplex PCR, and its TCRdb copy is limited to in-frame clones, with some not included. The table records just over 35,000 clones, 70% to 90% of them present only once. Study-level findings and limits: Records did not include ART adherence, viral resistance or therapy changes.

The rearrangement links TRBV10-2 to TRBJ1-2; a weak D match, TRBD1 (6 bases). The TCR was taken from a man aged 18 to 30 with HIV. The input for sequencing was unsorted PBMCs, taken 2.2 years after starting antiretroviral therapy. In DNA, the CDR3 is TGCGCCAGCAGTGAGCTACAGGGCTTCGACTATGGCTACACCTTC. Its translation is CASSELQGFDYGYTF.